Reported below is one T cell receptor (beta chain). Its target antigen remains unknown. Within one base of it there is no much larger clone, and no base qualities were kept. Sample time point, as interpreted from the label and publication: cells obtained before transplantation from donor or recipient. CD3+CD4+ and CD3+CD8+ populations were FACS-sorted from unstimulated pre-transplant donor and recipient cells taken from spleen or lymph nodes. The library was generated by the immunoSEQ multiplex PCR assay. For most patients, genomic DNA was isolated with the Qiagen DNeasy Blood and Tissue Kit and sent frozen to Adaptive Biotechnologies for TCR sequencing. Adaptive Biotechnologies carried out high-throughput TCR-beta CDR3 sequencing of genomic DNA for most patients. In the authors' own workflow: Adaptive's ImmunoSEQ software supplied the TCR sequencing data for around 19 patients, while MiXCR and VDJtools were used to process a few other patients. To correct CD4 versus CD8 sorting errors, any sequence found in both subsets at a frequency ratio below 5:1 was removed. CDR3 nucleotide sequences shared between donor and recipient were removed because the origin of such sequences could not be assigned. To be classed as alloreactive, a clone needed at least 2-fold expansion over unstimulated cells and a minimum CFSE-low frequency of 0.002% (template counts) or 0.001% (read counts). Clones were considered mappable if detected in sequenced pre-transplant spleen, lymph node, or MLR CFSE-low populations of the donor or recipient. The cumulative frequency of alloreactive clones was calculated as a percentage of all sequences, weighted by copy number. TCRdb re-hosts the immuneACCESS table, in-frame sequences only. Its copies lack some clones; in the studies checked, an unresolved V gene accounts for under half of them, and the cause for the rest is not known. V and J calls and clone size are those listed in that table; D and trimming were worked out from the DNA. This sample has around 90,000 clones in its table, and approximately 95% of those were observed once. 0.45% to 0.55% of the sample is taken by the ten largest.

This record comes from a study of graft-versus-host responses after intestinal transplantation (dated by TCRdb to 2020 to 2023). Turning to the overall study: The transplants that recipients received were multivisceral, liver-intestinal, or isolated intestinal. The cohort enrolled 20 to 30 intestinal transplant recipients including one retransplant, and a few patients lacking pretransplant specimens were excluded. To identify alloreactive clones, pre-transplant mixed lymphocyte reaction products were sequenced and compared with unstimulated pre-transplant donor and recipient T cells. A peak of at least 4% donor T cells among recipient peripheral blood mononuclear cells was the definition used for donor T cell macrochimerism. Graft-versus-host and host-versus-graft alloreactive T cell clones were tracked in the graft, circulation and bone marrow after intestinal transplantation using bulk TCR-beta CDR3 sequencing. Every recipient was given anti-thymocyte globulin induction, then maintenance tacrolimus and steroids for roughly 3 years. Samples from a few later patients were sequenced in-house on an Illumina MiSeq with MiXCR processing rather than by the commercial service. The paper's findings and limits, for the study overall: The relatively low number and heterogeneity of intestinal transplant patients limited the conclusions. GvH clones were detected in recipient bone marrow, and some appeared earlier in ileal mucosa or blood, consistent with an intestinal mucosal origin. High GvH to HvG T cell clonal ratios were observed in the allografts of patients with donor T cell macrochimerism. Early after transplant, declines in HvG clones were associated with peak levels of circulating GvH clones.

Reading the germline V gene gives CDR1 MNHEY and CDR2 SVGAGI. Trimming takes 5 bases from V and 7 bases from J, and the germline ends sit 18 bases apart. The CDR3 spans 15 residues, from the cysteine through the phenylalanine. Only the CDR3 part of the read is kept: 45 bases, read in frame from the first base. The sample consisted of unstimulated CD8+ T cells sorted from spleen or lymph node cells, taken before intestinal transplant. The receptor was derived from a human donor who received an intestinal transplant. The chain was built from TRBV6-5 and TRBJ2-1, with no confident D gene call. The CDR3 corresponds to CASSPGSRLKNEQFF. The DNA is TGTGCCAGCAGTCCGGGTAGCCGGTTGAAGAATGAGCAGTTCTTC.